The following is a T cell receptor (beta chain) sequence with its context. Its target is not known. Sequenced material consisted of expressed TCRB transcripts (all of the isolated RNA was reverse transcribed). Naive, central memory and regulatory T cell samples produced a mean of roughly 3.9 million reads. Clones were sequenced by immunoSEQ multiplex PCR, and TCRdb holds only the in-frame ones, with some missing. Of under 400,000 clones in the sample, 12% to 15% were seen once. The CDR3 has 14 amino acids. Germline V gene data show CDR1 as ENHRY and CDR2 as SYGVKD. V trimming: 6 bases; J trimming: 0 bases; junction bases outside the gene matches: 4. The data are from a study of beta chain features in type 1 diabetes. Study results and limitations: Whether TCRB rearrangement is influenced by HLA type went unresolved here. When VDJ junctions were examined, type 1 diabetes patients showed fewer insertions and more deletions.

A CD45RO/CCR7/CD25/CD127/CD95/CD27 panel sorted naive, central memory, regulatory and stem cell-like memory CD4+ cells. The sequence was collected from a man aged 25 to 40 in good health. Input material: central memory CD4+ T cells from blood. The chain has TRBV10-3 and TRBJ2-7, with 8 bases aligning to TRBD1. The CDR3 sequence: CAIRTGAGSYEQYF. The CDR3 DNA follows: TGTGCCATCAGGACAGGGGCGGGCTCCTACGAGCAGTACTTC.